This TCR beta chain comes out of a study of cytomegalovirus exposure and HLA in healthy donors. As for the donors, each was a healthy bone marrow donor. With respect to this clone: Its target is not known.

V shed 0 bases and J 2 bases; nucleotides not matched to a gene: 9. Germline lookup yields CDR1 WSHSY and CDR2 SAAADI. The CDR3 runs to 18 residues. Study outcomes and limitations: Cytomegalovirus-associated TCR beta chains were listed, numbering 150 to 200.

In the PCR, 60 Vbeta and 13 Jbeta primers were used. Using immunoSEQ multiplex PCR, the repertoire was profiled, and TCRdb retains in-frame clones only, with some absent. The sample data list around 200,000 clones. V usage is TRBV10-2 and J usage is TRBJ1-4; TRBD1 agrees at 7 bases. Material for sequencing was PBMCs. The source of this sequence is a woman in her 30s in good health and CMV-seropositive. The CDR3 region has the DNA TGCGCCAGCAGTGAGTCGACTCACAGGGGTGAGACTAATGAAAAACTGTTTTTT. It yields the protein CASSESTHRGETNEKLFF.